Listed here are 20 T cell receptor beta chains from one sample, sequenced in a study of T cell repertoires in cytomegalovirus infection. No antigen has been assigned to these receptors. One entry per CDR3 protein, called by TCRdb with MiXCR from the reads. The data show some 320,000 distinct CDR3 sequences, with almost 30% seen just once and roughly 20% held by the top ten. Sample: cultured PBMCs, taken from culture after CMV antigen stimulation. These receptor sequences come from a human donor in good health (CMV status not recorded). Some clones in this sample may be carry-over from other donors' samples.

Here the CDR3 DNA reads TGCGCCAGCAGTGTAGGAGCCGTCGGGGGCTACACCTTC. Protein sequence: CASSVGAVGGYTF. The chain employs TRBV10-2 and TRBJ1-2; D is ambiguous. In germline, CDR1 is WSHSY, CDR2 SAAADI. The CDR3 is made up of 13 amino acids. V was pared by 4 bases and J by 8 bases, with 14 bases between.

This clonotype was found many times. The J gene is TRBJ2-7, the V gene TRBV11-1; TRBD2 matches 8 bases. Looked up from germline, CDR1 is SGHAT and CDR2 is FQDESV (reference sequence). This CDR3 region has 16 residues. J gave up 3 bases and V 5 bases, and 12 bases lay outside the gene matches. The CDR3 DNA is TGTGCCAGCAGCCCACACTCTGGGCGGGAGGTCTACGAGCAGTACTTC. It codes for CASSPHSGREVYEQYF. Full variable domain (rest looked up from reference TRBV11-1 and TRBJ2-7): EAEVAQSPRYKITEKSQAVAFWCDPISGHATLYWYRQILGQGPELLVQFQDESVVDDSQLPKDRFSAERLKGVDSTLKIQPAELGDSAMYLCASSPHSGREVYEQYFGPGTRLTVT.

The table lists this clonotype with many counts. The V and J genes are TRBV7-2 and TRBJ2-1; the D is unclear. The V gene lost 5 bases and the J gene lost 8 bases, with 13 bases spanning the gap. The CDR3 has 13 amino acids. Germline-derived CDR1 and CDR2 are SGHTA and FQGNSA. The CDR3 bases are TGTGCCAGCAGCATGCCAGTATTGGATGAGCAGTTCTTC. Encoded protein: CASSMPVLDEQFF.

Many counts were recorded for this clonotype. The chain combines TRBV7-8 with TRBJ2-3; D is unresolved. Between the trimmed V and J ends, which lost 5 bases and 4 bases, there was a span of 10 bases. From germline, CDR1 is SGHVS and CDR2 FQNEAQ. The CDR3 runs 13 residues. The chain's CDR3 is CASSPRGSDTQYF. The CDR3 nucleotides are TGTGCCAGCAGCCCCCGTGGGTCAGATACGCAGTATTTT.

The chain joins TRBV2 to TRBJ2-7; D is perhaps TRBD2 (6 bases). This CDR3 contains 13 residues. Between the trimmed V and J ends, which lost 10 bases and 3 bases, there was a span of 16 bases. The germline CDR1 and CDR2 sequences are SNHLY and FYNNEI. CDR3 loop: CANGRDWLYEQYF. The CDR3 nucleotides are TGTGCCAACGGCCGGGACTGGCTCTACGAGCAGTACTTC.

This clonotype was seen only a few times. The rearrangement links TRBV30 to TRBJ2-1, with a tentative D call TRBD2 (5 bases). The CDR3 sequence is 13 residues long. Germline loops: CDR1 GTSNPN, CDR2 SVGIG (reference sequence). Trimming removed 0 bases from V and 10 bases from J, with 13 bases in between. The CDR3 protein is CAWSVVTGKEQFF. The CDR3 DNA sequence: TGTGCCTGGAGTGTAGTAACGGGAAAGGAGCAGTTCTTC.

This chain links TRBV27 with TRBJ2-3; possibly TRBD1 or TRBD2 for D (5 bases each). The CDR3 has 13 residues. Trimming pared 7 bases from V and 2 bases from J, leaving 10 bases between. Germline V gene lookup returns CDR1 MNHEY and CDR2 SMNVEV (reference sequence). The CDR3 spells CASTMGVTDTQYF. The CDR3 nucleotides are TGTGCCAGCACAATGGGGGTCACAGATACGCAGTATTTT.

This clonotype has just a few counts. The V call is TRBV6-6, the J call TRBJ1-5; D is ambiguous. This CDR3 spans 16 amino acids. Germline V gene sequence: CDR1 MNHNY, CDR2 SVGAGI (reference sequence). Trimming removed 6 bases at V and 7 bases at J, with 22 bases between. The CDR3 DNA reads as TGTGCCAGCAGGAGGACGGACGGAAGGCACCGACAGCCCCAGCATTTT. As protein: CASRRTDGRHRQPQHF.

The chain combines TRBV20-1 with TRBJ1-2; D remains ambiguous. V was shortened by 6 bases and J by 5 bases, with 13 bases between the two germline ends. Germline-derived CDR1 and CDR2 are DFQATT and SNEGSKA (reference sequence). This CDR3 has 12 amino acids. The CDR3 loop is CSAPIRGYGYTF. The DNA for the CDR3 is TGCAGTGCCCCGATCCGTGGGTATGGCTACACCTTC.

The chain joins TRBV5-4 to TRBJ2-1; a possible D gene is TRBD2 (6 bases). The CDR3 runs to 16 residues. Looked up from germline, CDR1 is SGHNT and CDR2 is YYREEE (reference sequence). The V end lost 5 bases, the J end lost 0 bases, and 15 bases lay between the germline ends. The CDR3 loop is CASSRKASASYNEQFF. As DNA, the CDR3 is TGTGCCAGCAGTCGGAAGGCTAGCGCCTCCTACAATGAGCAGTTCTTC.

This clonotype was picked up a small number of times. The chain's CDR3 is CASTERENEQYF. CDR3 in DNA: TGTGCCAGCACCGAGCGGGAGAACGAGCAGTACTTC. The chain employs TRBV6-1 and TRBJ2-7, with TRBD2 matching 8 bases. Trimming cost V 7 bases and J 5 bases; bases outside gene matches: 4. Germline V gene sequence: CDR1 MNHNS, CDR2 SASEGT. The CDR3 consists of 12 residues.

This clonotype was counted at least ten times. The V call is TRBV5-1, the J call TRBJ1-4; a possible D gene is TRBD1 (5 bases). Trimming removed 1 base from V and 8 bases from J, with 12 bases in between. The CDR3 runs to 14 residues. The germline gives CDR1 SGHRS, CDR2 YFSETQ. Here the CDR3 DNA reads TGCGCCAGCAGCTTGTCCAGGGCCGGGGAAAAACTGTTTTTT. This gives the protein CASSLSRAGEKLFF. The full variable domain, completed using reference TRBV5-1 and TRBJ1-4, is KAGVTQTPRYLIKTRGQQVTLSCSPISGHRSVSWYQQTPGQGLQFLFEYFSETQRNKGNFPGRFSGRQFSNSRSEMNVSTLELGDSALYLCASSLSRAGEKLFFGSGTQLSVL.

This chain connects TRBV7-4 to TRBJ2-1; D is ambiguous. The CDR3 spans 15 residues. The germline V gene encodes CDR1 SGHVT and CDR2 SQSDAQ. V was pared by 1 base and J by 4 bases, with 11 bases between. The CDR3 reads CASSLVTVDYNEQFF. Here the CDR3 DNA reads TGTGCCAGCAGCTTAGTTACGGTGGATTACAATGAGCAGTTCTTC.

The chain carries TRBV6-1 and TRBJ1-2, with TRBD1 as a possible D gene (5 bases). Trimming left V 5 bases short and J 7 bases short, with 17 bases between. The germline gives CDR1 MNHNS, CDR2 SASEGT. The CDR3 sequence is 14 residues long. CDR3 sequence (DNA): TGTGCCAGCAGTTACGGGTCAGGGTTCGGTGGCTACACCTTC. It is translated as CASSYGSGFGGYTF.

This clonotype occurred a few times. The CDR3 DNA is TGTGCCAGCAGTTACAGGGGCCCGGGTCTTGAAGCTTTCTTT. This encodes CASSYRGPGLEAFF. The chain is built from TRBV6-5 and TRBJ1-1; a possible D gene is TRBD1 (5 bases). Germline V gene data show CDR1 as MNHEY and CDR2 as SVGAGI. Trimming removed 2 bases from V and 7 bases from J, with 14 bases in between. The CDR3 totals 14 residues.

The rearrangement joins TRBV28 to TRBJ1-2; 8 bases align to TRBD1. Germline V gene data show CDR1 as MDHEN and CDR2 as SYDVKM. The V segment lost 6 bases and the J segment 0 bases; nucleotides outside the gene matches: 15. There are 18 residues in the CDR3. The CDR3 sequence: CASSMRSRGLTANYGYTF. The CDR3 coding sequence is TGTGCCAGCAGCATGAGAAGCAGGGGGCTGACGGCTAACTATGGCTACACCTTC.

There are a few counts of this clonotype. The genes are TRBV27 and TRBJ2-7; D gene unclear. The CDR3 spans 14 residues. V was trimmed by 8 bases and J by 3 bases, leaving 17 bases between them. CDR1 MNHEY and CDR2 SMNVEV come from the germline V gene (reference sequence). The CDR3 protein is CASGSPGSGYEQYF. The CDR3 DNA is TGTGCCAGCGGTTCGCCCGGATCAGGCTACGAGCAGTACTTC.

The chain uses TRBV12-3 or TRBV12-4 and TRBJ1-6, with 8 bases lining up with TRBD1. Losses at the gene ends were 6 bases for V and 7 bases for J; bases not matched to a gene: 5. This CDR3 spans 14 amino acids. This CDR3 is CASRRQGWNSPLHF. For the CDR3, the DNA is TGTGCCAGCAGACGACAGGGGTGGAATTCACCCCTCCACTTT.

As for this clonotype: The junction differs from germline at one of its ends, possibly a read error. V and J are TRBV7-6 and TRBJ2-5; 14 bases align to TRBD2. CDR3 size: 18 residues. Germline-derived CDR1 and CDR2 are SGHVS and FNYEAQ. For the CDR3, the DNA is TGTGCTAGCAGCACAGGGACTAGCGGGAGCAGCCTCCAAGAGACCCAGTACTTC. It translates to CASSTGTSGSSLQETQYF.

This chain connects TRBV20-1 to TRBJ2-1; 11 nucleotides agree with TRBD2. Unmatched junction bases numbered 6, after V lost 5 bases and J lost 3 bases. The germline V gene encodes CDR1 DFQATT and CDR2 SNEGSKA (reference sequence). The CDR3 sequence is 15 residues long. CDR3 DNA: TGCAGTGCTGATCTAGCGGGGGGATTCTACAATGAGCAGTTCTTC. Encoded protein: CSADLAGGFYNEQFF.